Each of the 23 T cell receptor beta chains below was sequenced from the same sample in a study of shared clonotypes between healthy human individuals. Assay: immunoSEQ multiplex PCR; the TCRdb copy retains only in-frame clones and omits some. The sample lists around 2.3 million clones; approximately 95% were seen once. The sequenced sample consisted of naive CD4+ T cells sorted from blood. Described subset: CD45RA+ positively selected. The receptors were gathered from a man between 18 and 29 years old in good health.

The chain joins TRBV10-3 to TRBJ2-7, with D possibly being TRBD1 (5 bases). CDR3 length equals 13 residues. The V gene's germline CDR1 is ENHRY and CDR2 SYGVKD. Trimming took off 3 bases at V and 1 base at J, with 7 bases between the two ends. The CDR3 spells CAISDRVSYEQYF. CDR3 sequence (DNA): TGTGCCATCAGTGACAGGGTGTCCTACGAGCAGTACTTC.

The chain has TRBV10-3 and TRBJ2-3; D remains unclear. The CDR3 has 13 residues. V was pared by 5 bases and J by 1 base, with 7 bases between. Germline V CDR1 and CDR2: ENHRY, SYGVKD. The CDR3 sequence: CAISNSGTDTQYF. The CDR3 nucleotides read TGTGCCATCAGTAACTCGGGCACAGATACGCAGTATTTT.

The chain combines TRBV5-4 with TRBJ2-5; perhaps TRBD2 as D (6 bases). The CDR3 spans 15 residues. CDR1 and CDR2 from the germline V gene are SGHNT and YYREEE (reference sequence). Trimming removed 4 bases at V and 1 base at J, with 14 bases between. Here the CDR3 DNA reads TGTGCCAGCAGCGGTACCGTAGCGGTCCAAGAGACCCAGTACTTC. Protein sequence: CASSGTVAVQETQYF.

The chain employs TRBV6-1 and TRBJ1-1, with 7 nucleotides matching TRBD1. The CDR3 has 13 residues. V was clipped by 11 bases and J by 0 bases; unmatched bases: 6. Germline V gene data show CDR1 as MNHNS and CDR2 as SASEGT. CDR3 residues: CAGTVKMNTEAFF. The CDR3 bases are TGTGCCGGGACAGTTAAAATGAACACTGAAGCTTTCTTT.

The V call is TRBV11-2, the J call TRBJ2-5, with TRBD1 matching over 8 bases. With V trimmed by 4 bases and J by 0 bases, 1 base remained unmatched. CDR1 is SGHAT, CDR2 FQNNGV, per germline. The CDR3 length is 14 residues. CDR3 region: CASSWTGYQETQYF. CDR3 coding DNA: TGTGCCAGCAGCTGGACAGGGTACCAAGAGACCCAGTACTTC.

Comment on this clone: Given the absence of the conserved phenylalanine or tryptophan at the CDR3 end, a read error is likely. The limits of the CDR3 on the DNA are not certain, so only TCRdb's listed CDR3 is given. V is TRBV19 and J is TRBJ1-1; the D segment call TRBD1 is taken from the table without a DNA check. Including both end residues, the CDR3 is 11 amino acids long. CDR1 is LNHDA, CDR2 SQIVND, per germline (reference sequence). The CDR3: CASSTSGQATI.

This chain links TRBV6-1 with TRBJ2-2; D is tentatively TRBD1 or TRBD2 (5 bases each). V dropped 5 bases and J dropped 3 bases, with 13 bases sitting between them. Germline V lookup: CDR1 MNHNS, CDR2 SASEGT. The CDR3 is made up of 15 amino acids. The CDR3 sequence is CASSTGTADTGELFF. In DNA form, the CDR3 reads TGTGCCAGCAGTACCGGGACCGCGGACACCGGGGAGCTGTTTTTT.

The chain carries TRBV28 and TRBJ2-7, with 9 bases that match TRBD1. The V segment lost 5 bases and the J segment 2 bases; nucleotides outside the gene matches: 4. Germline assignment: CDR1 MDHEN and CDR2 SYDVKM. The CDR3 has 14 residues. CDR3 sequence reads: CASSTGTGTYEQYF. The CDR3 nucleotides are TGTGCCAGCAGTACCGGGACAGGGACCTACGAGCAGTACTTC.

In DNA form, the CDR3 reads TGTGCCAGCAGCTCCACAGACACAGATACGCAGTATTTT. Its translation: CASSSTDTDTQYF. V usage is TRBV7-2 and J usage is TRBJ2-3; D is unclear. Trimming removed 4 bases from V and 2 bases from J, with 7 bases in between. CDR1 is SGHTA and CDR2 is FQGNSA in the germline V gene. This CDR3 comprises 13 residues.

The chain has TRBV2 and TRBJ2-7; D is undetermined. The CDR3 totals 15 residues. V lost 0 bases and J lost 0, with 9 bases in between. Germline V gene sequence: CDR1 SNHLY, CDR2 FYNNEI. The CDR3 DNA reads as TGTGCCAGCAGTGAAGCGTGGCCGAGCTCCTACGAGCAGTACTTC. It codes for CASSEAWPSSYEQYF.

This rearrangement joins TRBV7-2 to TRBJ1-5; 7 positions agree with TRBD1. The CDR3 is made up of 15 amino acids. The germline CDR1 and CDR2 sequences are SGHTA and FQGNSA. J gave up 0 bases and V 5 bases, and 4 bases lay outside the gene matches. The CDR3 DNA is TGTGCCAGCAGCCGAGGGGACAGTAGCAATCAGCCCCAGCATTTT. It is translated as CASSRGDSSNQPQHF.

The chain is built from TRBV5-1 and TRBJ2-3; 7 bases agree with TRBD1. The V gene's germline CDR1 is SGHRS and CDR2 YFSETQ. This CDR3 region has 15 residues. V shed 5 bases and J 0 bases; nucleotides not matched to a gene: 6. CDR3 DNA: TGCGCCAGCAGTCGGGACAGATCTAGCACAGATACGCAGTATTTT. Its translation is CASSRDRSSTDTQYF.

V usage is TRBV4-1 and J usage is TRBJ1-5; a weak D match, TRBD1 (5 bases). Germline loops: CDR1 MGHRA, CDR2 YSYEKL. V lost 6 bases, J lost 7 bases, and 19 bases lay in between. The CDR3 is made up of 15 amino acids. The CDR3 protein is CASSPGAGSVQPQHF. The CDR3 region has the DNA TGCGCCAGCAGTCCCGGGGCAGGGTCCGTCCAGCCCCAGCATTTT.

This clone was seen once. This chain joins TRBV18 and TRBJ2-1, with D unclear. V was pared by 3 bases and J by 9 bases, with 15 bases between. Germline V gene data show CDR1 as KGHSH and CDR2 as LQKENI. This CDR3 region has 14 residues. The CDR3 here is CASSPRPTGVEQFF. CDR3 coding DNA: TGTGCCAGCTCACCCAGGCCTACCGGCGTTGAGCAGTTCTTC.

The chain couples TRBV4-3 to TRBJ1-2, with D possibly TRBD1 on 5 matching bases. CDR3 length: 19 residues. The V end lost 1 base, the J end lost 6 bases, and 27 bases lay between the germline ends. Per germline, CDR1 LGHNA and CDR2 YSLEER. CDR3 nucleotides: TGCGCCAGCAGCCAAGCTCCGGGAGGACAACAGTTCCCCCGGGATGGCTACACCTTC. This encodes CASSQAPGGQQFPRDGYTF.

V usage is TRBV7-9 and J usage is TRBJ1-1; D is unclear. The CDR3 has 13 amino acids. Trimming removed 5 bases from V and 4 bases from J, with 11 bases in between. CDR1 is SEHNR and CDR2 is FQNEAQ in the germline V gene (reference sequence). The CDR3 is CASSPNPSTEAFF. CDR3 DNA sequence: TGTGCCAGCAGCCCCAACCCGAGCACTGAAGCTTTCTTT.

The V gene is TRBV5-4, the J gene TRBJ2-7; 9 bases are a match to TRBD1. CDR1 is SGHNT and CDR2 is YYREEE in the germline V gene (reference sequence). J gave up 5 bases and V 4 bases, and 4 bases lay outside the gene matches. CDR3 length equals 13 residues. The CDR3 nucleotides are TGTGCCAGCAGCCGGGACAGGGTTCACGAGCAGTACTTC. Its translation is CASSRDRVHEQYF.

This chain links TRBV30 with TRBJ1-5, with unresolved D. The V gene lost 3 bases and the J gene lost 2 bases, with 5 bases spanning the gap. This CDR3 has 12 amino acids. Germline loops: CDR1 GTSNPN, CDR2 SVGIG (reference sequence). This chain's CDR3 is CAWREGNQPQHF. The CDR3 DNA reads as TGTGCCTGGAGAGAGGGCAATCAGCCCCAGCATTTT.

The CDR3: CASSVAGGGRPTDTQYF. CDR3 DNA: TGTGCCAGCAGCGTCGCCGGTGGCGGGAGGCCCACAGATACGCAGTATTTT. The J gene is TRBJ2-3, the V gene TRBV9; 8 bases align to TRBD2. CDR1 is SGDLS and CDR2 is YYNGEE in the germline V gene. Trimming removed 2 bases from V and 2 bases from J; junction bases left unmatched: 10. The CDR3 is 17 amino acids.

The chain combines TRBV28 with TRBJ2-5; perhaps D is TRBD1 or TRBD2 (5 bases each). Germline CDR1 and CDR2: MDHEN and SYDVKM. CDR3 length: 14 residues. Trimming removed 6 bases from V and 4 bases from J, with 15 bases in between. The chain's CDR3 is CASRKGTLRETQYF. CDR3 nucleotide sequence: TGTGCCAGCAGGAAAGGGACCCTAAGAGAGACCCAGTACTTC.

J is TRBJ1-5 and V is TRBV30; 8 bases map to TRBD1. The CDR3 loop spans 17 amino acids. Germline CDR1 and CDR2: GTSNPN and SVGIG (reference sequence). J gave up 1 base and V 2 bases, and 10 bases lay outside the gene matches. CDR3 DNA sequence: TGTGCCTGGAGTCAGGACAGGGAAAGTGCGAGCAATCAGCCCCAGCATTTT. The encoded protein is CAWSQDRESASNQPQHF.

This chain links TRBV5-4 with TRBJ1-1, with 7 bases aligning to TRBD1. Germline V gene data show CDR1 as SGHNT and CDR2 as YYREEE (reference sequence). The CDR3 is 13 residues long. The J segment lost 4 bases and the V segment lost 4 bases, leaving 4 bases of the junction unmatched. The CDR3 coding sequence is TGTGCCAGCAGCGTGACAGGGCGCACTGAAGCTTTCTTT. Protein: CASSVTGRTEAFF.

For this clone: At the DNA level, this CDR3 is encoded by other sequences in the same sample as well. This chain uses TRBV7-2 with TRBJ2-2; D remains ambiguous. The CDR3 loop spans 13 amino acids. The germline gives CDR1 SGHTA, CDR2 FQGNSA. V dropped 5 bases and J dropped 5 bases, with 9 bases sitting between them. The CDR3 spells CASSPLGTGELFF. CDR3 in DNA: TGTGCCAGCAGCCCCCTTGGAACCGGGGAGCTGTTTTTT.